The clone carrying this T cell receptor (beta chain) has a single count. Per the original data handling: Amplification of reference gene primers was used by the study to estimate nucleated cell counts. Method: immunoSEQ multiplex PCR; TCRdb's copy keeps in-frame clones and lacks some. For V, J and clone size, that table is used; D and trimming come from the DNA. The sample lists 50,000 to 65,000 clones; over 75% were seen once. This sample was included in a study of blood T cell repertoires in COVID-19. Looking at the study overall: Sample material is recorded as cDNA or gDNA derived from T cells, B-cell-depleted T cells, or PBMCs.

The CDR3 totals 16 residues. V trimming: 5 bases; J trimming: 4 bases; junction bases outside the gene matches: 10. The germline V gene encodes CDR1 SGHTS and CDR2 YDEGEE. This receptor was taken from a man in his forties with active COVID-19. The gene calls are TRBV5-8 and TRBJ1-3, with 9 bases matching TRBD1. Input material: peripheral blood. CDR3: CASRYRRQGEGNTIYF. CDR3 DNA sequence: TGTGCCAGCAGGTACAGACGACAGGGGGAAGGAAACACCATATATTTT.